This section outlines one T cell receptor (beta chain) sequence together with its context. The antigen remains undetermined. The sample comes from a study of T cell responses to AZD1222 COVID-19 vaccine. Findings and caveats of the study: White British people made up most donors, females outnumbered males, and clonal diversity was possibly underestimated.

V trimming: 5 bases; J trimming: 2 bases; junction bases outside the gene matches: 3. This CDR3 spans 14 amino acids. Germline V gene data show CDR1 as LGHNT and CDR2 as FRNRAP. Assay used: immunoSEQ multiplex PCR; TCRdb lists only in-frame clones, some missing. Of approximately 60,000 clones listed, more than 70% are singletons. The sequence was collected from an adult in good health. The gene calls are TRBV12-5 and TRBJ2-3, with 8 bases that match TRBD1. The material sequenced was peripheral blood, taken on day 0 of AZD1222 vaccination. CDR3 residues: CASGTGGTTDTQYF. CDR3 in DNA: TGTGCTAGTGGTACAGGGGGAACCACAGATACGCAGTATTTT. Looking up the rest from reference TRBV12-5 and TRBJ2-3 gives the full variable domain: DARVTQTPRHKVTEMGQEVTMRCQPILGHNTVFWYRQTMMQGLELLAYFRNRAPLDDSGMPKDRFSAEMPDATLATLKIQPSEPRDSAVYFCASGTGGTTDTQYFGPGTRLTVL.